These T cell receptor beta chains were read from a single sample in a study of blood T cell repertoires in COVID-19. The table came from immunoSEQ multiplex PCR; TCRdb's copy has only in-frame clones and leaves some out. Counted here are tens of thousands of clones, about 90% occurring once; the ten biggest clones make up about 13%. Sequencing used peripheral blood. The receptors originated from a human donor in a cohort sampled during active COVID-19. Each CDR3 is given with its conserved first and last residue. The D gene is left open where the match is weak. The size field is filled for only some rows; it gives once, few, many or a size class.

- TRBJ1-3 - TRBV25-1 TGTGCCAGCAGTGATTCTGGGGGCAATAGAAACACCATATATTTT CASSDSGGNRNTIYF
TRBD1 TRBJ1-5 few TRBV30 TGTGCCTGGGGGGTACAGGGGAATCAGCCCCAGCATTTT CAWGVQGNQPQHF
TRBD2 TRBJ2-7 - TRBV9 TGTGCCAGCAGCTATCTAGCGGGCTCCTACGAGCAGTACTTC CASSYLAGSYEQYF
TRBD1 TRBJ1-4 - TRBV6-6 TGTGCCAGCAAAGGGACAGCCGCAACTAATGAAAAACTGTTTTTT CASKGTAATNEKLFF
TRBD1 TRBJ2-1 once TRBV6-4 TGTGCCAGCAGTGAGCCAGGGGCAGGGGGCAATGAGCAGTTCTTC CASSEPGAGGNEQFF
TRBD1 TRBJ2-7 once TRBV7-9 TGTGCCAGTATCCAGGGGGACTCCTACGAGCAGTACTTC CASIQGDSYEQYF
TRBD1 TRBJ2-7 - TRBV5-4 TGTGCCAGCAGCTTAATCGGGACAGGGATCGACGAGCAGTACTTC CASSLIGTGIDEQYF
TRBD1 TRBJ1-6 - TRBV11-2 TGTGCCAGCAGCCGGGGACAGGGAGGTTCACCCCTCCACTTT CASSRGQGGSPLHF
- TRBJ1-4 - TRBV6-2/TRBV6-3 TGTGCCAGCAGCTGGGGACAAGCCGAAAAACTGTTTTTT CASSWGQAEKLFF
- TRBJ1-2 - TRBV4-3 TGCGCCAGCAGCCAAGTAGAGCTCAGGGCCCCCTCCCACTTC CASSQVELRAPSHF
- TRBJ1-5 - TRBV12-3/TRBV12-4 TGTGCCAGCGGACTATCAGGCAATCAGCCCCAGCATTTT CASGLSGNQPQHF
TRBD1 TRBJ2-7 - TRBV6-2/TRBV6-3 TGTGCCAGCAGTCCCCCCGGGACAGGAACCTACGAGCAGTACTTC CASSPPGTGTYEQYF
TRBD1 TRBJ1-5 - TRBV5-6 TGTGCCAGCAGCTTAACAGGGGCCCAGCCCCAGCATTTT CASSLTGAQPQHF
TRBD1 TRBJ1-1 - TRBV5-1 TGCGCCACCCAACCGGGACAGGGGAACACTGAAGCTTTCTTT CATQPGQGNTEAFF
TRBD1 TRBJ1-2 - TRBV7-3 TGTGCCAGCAGCGCCGGACAGGGGGACAATGGCTACACCTTC CASSAGQGDNGYTF
TRBD2 TRBJ2-1 - TRBV6-2/TRBV6-3 TGTGCCAGCAGTTACTTAGGACTAGCGGGGGTAGACAATGAGCAGTTCTTC CASSYLGLAGVDNEQFF
TRBD1 TRBJ1-2 - TRBV19 TGTGCCAGTAGTATAAAGACGGGACAGTACTATGGCTACACCTTC CASSIKTGQYYGYTF
- TRBJ1-1 few TRBV19 TGTGCCAGTAGTATTACAGGTATGAACACTGAAGCTTTCTTT CASSITGMNTEAFF
- TRBJ1-3 - TRBV7-9 TGTGCCAGCAGCCATCTATCTGGAAACACCATATATTTT CASSHLSGNTIYF
- TRBJ1-1 - TRBV5-1 TGCGCCAGCAGCTCCCCCAGTCGGACAGCCCAGTTTGAAGCTTTCTTT CASSSPSRTAQFEAFF
- TRBJ1-3 once TRBV6-5 TGTGCCAGCAGTTACCGTATGTACTCTGGAAACACCATATATTTT CASSYRMYSGNTIYF
TRBD1 TRBJ1-2 - TRBV6-5 TGTGCCAGCACCCCTAACAGGGGCGGCTACACCTTC CASTPNRGGYTF
TRBD2 TRBJ2-1 - TRBV14 TGTGCCAGCAGCCAAGTTAGCGGGAGTTACAATGAGCAGTTCTTC CASSQVSGSYNEQFF
- TRBJ1-2 - TRBV4-3 TGCGCCAGCAGCCAACTCGAATTTCCCGGCTATGGCTACACCTTC CASSQLEFPGYGYTF
- TRBJ1-6 - TRBV7-2 TGTGCCAGCAGCTTCCGGCGACAGACACCCAATTCACCCCTCCACTTT CASSFRRQTPNSPLHF
- TRBJ2-1 - TRBV6-5 TGTGCCAGCAGTTACTCGGCAGGGGGGCAGGATGAGCAGTTCTTC CASSYSAGGQDEQFF
- TRBJ1-3 - TRBV2 TGTGCCAGCAGCCCGACAGGACCCTCTGGAAACACCATATATTTT CASSPTGPSGNTIYF
TRBD1 TRBJ1-1 once TRBV2 TGTGCCGCCGGGACAGGATACACTGAAGCTTTCTTT CAAGTGYTEAFF
TRBD1 TRBJ1-4 - TRBV19 TGTGCCACCCAAAGAGGACGGGACAGTTGGGATGAAAAACTGTTTTTT CATQRGRDSWDEKLFF
- TRBJ2-1 - TRBV9 TGTGCCAGCAGCCCCAGCGGAGGTTACTACAATGAGCAGTTCTTC CASSPSGGYYNEQFF
TRBD1 TRBJ1-3 - TRBV6-5 TGTGCCAGCAGAGGGACAGGGGGCGCCGGAAACACCATATATTTT CASRGTGGAGNTIYF
- TRBJ1-1 once TRBV19 TGTGCCAGTAACCTCGGACAGTCTGAAGCTTTCTTT CASNLGQSEAFF
- TRBJ1-5 few TRBV29-1 TGCAGCGTTGTAGAACCAGGTCAGCCCCAGCATTTT CSVVEPGQPQHF
TRBD1 TRBJ2-1 once TRBV6-2/TRBV6-3 TGTGCCAGCAGTTTCCCACAGGGGGCCACCTACAATGAGCAGTTCTTC CASSFPQGATYNEQFF
- TRBJ1-2 - TRBV19 TGTGCCAGTATCCCCGGGAATCCATCGGGTGGCTACACCTTC CASIPGNPSGGYTF
- TRBJ2-2 - TRBV7-3 TGTGCCAGCAGCTTGATAGGGGGTACCGGGGAGCTGTTTTTT CASSLIGGTGELFF
- TRBJ2-5 - TRBV7-2 TGTGCCAGCAGCTTAGGTTCGGCGGGGTCCCAAGAGACCCAGTACTTC CASSLGSAGSQETQYF
- TRBJ1-1 - TRBV27 TGTGCCAGCAGTTTGGCGTCGGCAGGTGAAGCTTTCTTT CASSLASAGEAFF
TRBD1 TRBJ2-2 - TRBV7-3 TGTGCCAGCAGCCAAGACAGGGATAACACCGGGGAGCTGTTTTTT CASSQDRDNTGELFF
TRBD2 TRBJ2-1 - TRBV6-6 TGTGCCAGCCGCCGACTAGCGGTATCCTACAATGAGCAGTTCTTC CASRRLAVSYNEQFF
- TRBJ1-1 - TRBV4-3 TGCGCCAGCAGCCAAGGATTGGCAGGGGTGAGCACTGAAGCTTTCTTT CASSQGLAGVSTEAFF
- TRBJ2-7 - TRBV19 TGTGCCAGTAGTATAGATCTAGTTTTCGACGAGCAGTACTTC CASSIDLVFDEQYF
- TRBJ2-4 - TRBV14 TGTGCCAGCAGCCAAGGGCAGAATTTCCACATTCAGTACTTC CASSQGQNFHIQYF
- TRBJ1-6 - TRBV3-1/TRBV3-2 TGTGCCAGCAGCCAAGGGGGACATTATAATTCACCCCTCCACTTT CASSQGGHYNSPLHF
- TRBJ2-1 - TRBV19 TGTGCCAGTAGTATAGAGGCGGGTAGCTCCTACAATGAGCAGTTCTTC CASSIEAGSSYNEQFF
TRBD1 TRBJ1-2 - TRBV18 TGTGCCAGCTCATCGGGACAGGGGGCAGGATATGGCTACACCTTC CASSSGQGAGYGYTF
- TRBJ1-1 - TRBV12-3/TRBV12-4 TGTGCCAGCAGGACTATTGGCGACACTGAAGCTTTCTTT CASRTIGDTEAFF
- TRBJ2-2 - TRBV2 TGTGCCAGCAGTGACAGATCGAACACCGGGGAGCTGTTTTTT CASSDRSNTGELFF